A selection of T cell receptor beta chains follows, all from one sample in a study of control samples from healthy donors and cancer patients. Clones were read by immunoSEQ multiplex PCR, and TCRdb kept only the in-frame ones, dropping some. The sample comprises 120,000 to 150,000 clones, around 90% of which are singletons, and over 6% rests with the top ten. Material for sequencing was blood. The receptors here all came from a man between 18 and 35 years old in good health. Both conserved end residues are part of each CDR3. D genes are given only for firm matches.

j_gene	v_gene	d_gene	CDR3aa	CDR3nt
TRBJ2-3	TRBV28	.	CASSRNRRWSTQYF	TGTGCCAGCAGCCGCAACAGACGATGGAGCACGCAGTATTTT
TRBJ1-2	TRBV7-9	.	CASSSGAGAPRGYTF	TGTGCCAGCAGCTCGGGAGCTGGGGCCCCACGGGGCTACACCTTC
TRBJ2-3	TRBV9	TRBD1	CASSRSREDRVWADTQYF	TGTGCCAGCAGCAGAAGCCGAGAGGACAGGGTTTGGGCAGATACGCAGTATTTT
TRBJ2-1	TRBV29-1	TRBD2	CSVRLAGGNNEQFF	TGCAGCGTACGACTAGCGGGGGGGAACAATGAGCAGTTCTTC
TRBJ2-3	TRBV7-6	TRBD1	CASSLRAPGQEITDTQYF	TGTGCCAGCAGCTTGAGAGCCCCGGGACAGGAGATCACAGATACGCAGTATTTT
TRBJ2-2	TRBV13	.	CASKRKLNTGELFF	TGTGCCAGCAAAAGAAAACTGAACACCGGGGAGCTGTTTTTT
TRBJ2-3	TRBV12-3/TRBV12-4	.	CASSPRDTQYF	TGTGCCAGCAGTCCTCGGGATACGCAGTATTTT
TRBJ1-1	TRBV9	.	CASSSVELNTEAFF	TGTGCCAGCAGCTCAGTGGAGCTAAACACTGAAGCTTTCTTT
TRBJ1-2	TRBV2	.	CASSPGPRTYGYTF	TGTGCCAGCAGTCCCGGACCGAGGACATATGGCTACACCTTC
TRBJ2-1	TRBV6-5	.	CAAGRRGQGRDEQFF	TGTGCCGCAGGTAGAAGAGGGCAAGGCAGGGATGAGCAGTTCTTC
TRBJ1-4	TRBV5-1	TRBD1	CASSFTGETNEKLFF	TGCGCCAGCAGCTTTACAGGGGAGACTAATGAAAAACTGTTTTTT
TRBJ1-6	TRBV19	.	CASSLTGAGSPLHF	TGTGCCAGTAGTCTGACAGGCGCGGGTTCACCCCTCCACTTT
TRBJ1-2	TRBV19	.	CASNSNYGYTF	TGTGCCAGTAACAGCAACTATGGCTACACCTTC
TRBJ1-2	TRBV5-1	.	CASSLGGLPEYGYTF	TGCGCCAGCAGCTTGGGAGGGCTCCCAGAATATGGCTACACCTTC
TRBJ2-2	TRBV11-3	.	CASTWGRGGELFF	TGTGCCAGCACCTGGGGCCGAGGGGGGGAGCTGTTTTTT
TRBJ2-3	TRBV4-1	TRBD2	CASSQDPSGSTDTQYF	TGCGCCAGCAGCCAAGATCCTAGCGGGAGCACAGATACGCAGTATTTT
TRBJ2-7	TRBV5-1	.	CASSLVGISYEQYF	TGCGCCAGCAGCTTGGTCGGGATCTCCTACGAGCAGTACTTC
TRBJ1-1	TRBV19	TRBD1	CASSKGDRAGTEAFF	TGTGCCAGTAGCAAGGGCGACAGGGCAGGGACTGAAGCTTTCTTT
TRBJ2-7	TRBV18	.	CASSRTVLYEQYF	TGTGCCAGCTCACGGACAGTGCTCTACGAGCAGTACTTC